A selection of T cell receptor beta chains follows, all from one sample in a study of shared clonotypes between healthy human individuals. Clones were read by immunoSEQ multiplex PCR, and TCRdb kept only the in-frame ones, dropping some. The table includes roughly 300,000 clones, 73% detected once. Specimen: memory CD4+ T cells sorted from blood. These receptors all come from a young man in good health. The CDR3 runs from the conserved cysteine through the conserved F or W. D genes are given only for firm matches. Size tells how often a clone was seen (once, few, many) or the class of an expanded clone, and some rows leave it out.

abundance | j_gene | d_gene | v_gene | CDR3aa | CDR3nt
few | TRBJ2-1 | TRBD2 | TRBV19 | CASSILAGLHNEQFF | TGTGCCAGTAGTATCCTAGCGGGATTACACAATGAGCAGTTCTTC
- | TRBJ2-1 | TRBD2 | TRBV11-2 | CASSYRVGGSVYNEQFF | TGTGCCAGCAGCTACCGGGTGGGCGGGAGTGTGTACAATGAGCAGTTCTTC
- | TRBJ2-7 | TRBD2 | TRBV6-1 | CASLSGGRHEQYF | TGTGCCAGCCTGAGCGGGGGTCGCCACGAGCAGTACTTC
- | TRBJ2-3 | - | TRBV18 | CASSPKGSTDTQYF | TGTGCCAGCTCACCAAAGGGCTCCACAGATACGCAGTATTTT
- | TRBJ2-1 | - | TRBV15 | CATSREPLRVYSSYNEQFF | TGTGCCACCAGCAGAGAACCGCTGCGGGTATATAGCTCCTACAATGAGCAGTTCTTC
- | TRBJ2-7 | TRBD1 | TRBV2 | CATEWDRSSYEQYF | TGTGCCACAGAATGGGACAGGTCCTCCTACGAGCAGTACTTC
- | TRBJ1-1 | TRBD1 | TRBV27 | CASSLYGQGYTEAFF | TGTGCCAGCAGTTTATACGGACAGGGCTACACTGAAGCTTTCTTT
- | TRBJ2-3 | - | TRBV19 | CASTATDLGGAQYF | TGTGCCAGTACCGCTACCGATCTAGGAGGCGCGCAGTATTTT
- | TRBJ2-3 | - | TRBV28 | CASSPHMDLRTDTQYF | TGTGCCAGCAGTCCACACATGGACTTACGCACAGATACGCAGTATTTT
- | TRBJ2-2 | - | TRBV5-4 | CASSLRGDTGELFF | TGTGCCAGCAGCTTAAGGGGGGACACCGGGGAGCTGTTTTTT
many | TRBJ2-7 | - | TRBV7-2 | CASSLEARIYEQYF | TGTGCCAGCAGCTTGGAGGCGCGGATCTACGAGCAGTACTTC
- | TRBJ2-7 | - | TRBV2 | CASRDFQKYEQYF | TGTGCCAGCAGGGACTTCCAGAAATACGAGCAGTACTTC